The rows below give T cell receptor beta chains drawn from one sample of a study of shared clonotypes between healthy human individuals. TCRdb's table, derived via immunoSEQ multiplex PCR, lists solely in-frame clones and lacks some. The table includes 850,000 to 1,200,000 clones, approximately 76% detected once. The specimen was memory CD4+ T cells sorted from blood. The receptors originated from a man aged 18-30 years in good health. Each CDR3 is given with its conserved first and last residue. A D gene is named only where the DNA matches it firmly. Part of the rows lack a size; the others show once, few, many or a class for expanded clones.

j_call v_call clone_size d_call cdr3_aa cdr3_nt
TRBJ2-1 TRBV29-1 - TRBD1 CSGNRGNEQFF TGCAGCGGCAACAGGGGCAATGAGCAGTTCTTC
TRBJ2-7 TRBV5-8 - - CASSFWVMDGSSYEQYF TGTGCCAGCAGCTTTTGGGTTATGGACGGGAGCTCCTACGAGCAGTACTTC
TRBJ2-1 TRBV6-6 - TRBD2 CASSPPLGLANNEQFF TGTGCCAGCAGTCCGCCATTGGGACTAGCGAACAATGAGCAGTTCTTC
TRBJ2-1 TRBV5-6 many TRBD2 CASSTLTSGRRNEQFF TGTGCCAGCAGCACACTCACTAGCGGGAGGCGTAATGAGCAGTTCTTC
TRBJ1-3 TRBV6-1 - TRBD1 CASWGQYGNTIYF TGTGCCAGCTGGGGACAGTATGGAAACACCATATATTTT
TRBJ1-1 TRBV6-5 - - CASSYSRSNTEAFF TGTGCCAGCAGTTACTCCAGGAGTAACACTGAAGCTTTCTTT
TRBJ1-2 TRBV6-1 - TRBD1 CASSEYRGNYGYTF TGTGCCAGCAGTGAGTACAGGGGGAACTATGGCTACACCTTC
TRBJ1-2 TRBV10-3 - - CAISEVGSGYTF TGTGCCATCAGTGAGGTGGGCTCCGGCTACACCTTC
TRBJ2-1 TRBV7-2 - - CASSPETTKRPYNEQFF TGTGCCAGCAGCCCAGAAACGACTAAGCGGCCCTACAATGAGCAGTTCTTC
TRBJ2-1 TRBV5-4 few - CASGTGGNEQFF TGTGCCAGCGGGACCGGAGGGAATGAGCAGTTCTTC
TRBJ1-1 TRBV18 - - CASSPPSVNTEAFF TGTGCCAGCTCACCACCATCGGTGAACACTGAAGCTTTCTTT
TRBJ2-3 TRBV18 - TRBD2 CASSLLSGRAGDTQYF TGTGCCAGCTCTCTCCTTAGCGGGAGGGCCGGAGATACGCAGTATTTT
TRBJ1-3 TRBV9 - - CASSVGTEGNTIYF TGTGCCAGCAGCGTAGGGACTGAAGGAAACACCATATATTTT
TRBJ2-5 TRBV30 - - CAWSPGSQETQYF TGTGCCTGGAGCCCCGGGAGCCAAGAGACCCAGTACTTC
TRBJ2-5 TRBV28 - - CAGSQRVKTQYF TGTGCCGGCAGTCAGAGGGTGAAGACCCAGTACTTC
TRBJ2-5 TRBV7-9 - - CASSAREHETQYF TGTGCCAGCAGCGCCAGGGAGCATGAGACCCAGTACTTC
TRBJ1-1 TRBV7-3 - - CASSPGTSSTEAFF TGTGCCAGCAGCCCCGGGACCTCGTCGACTGAAGCTTTCTTT
TRBJ2-4 TRBV5-8 - TRBD1 CASSVYRGLAKNIQYF TGTGCCAGCAGCGTCTACAGGGGCCTAGCCAAAAACATTCAGTACTTC
TRBJ1-2 TRBV7-2 - - CASSLARGAYGYTF TGTGCCAGCAGCTTAGCACGGGGTGCCTATGGCTACACCTTC
TRBJ2-2 TRBV5-1 many - CASKDIPNTGELFF TGCGCCAGCAAGGACATCCCGAACACCGGGGAGCTGTTTTTT
TRBJ2-1 TRBV7-2 - TRBD2 CASRRTSVIYNEQFF TGTGCCAGCAGGCGGACTAGCGTCATTTACAATGAGCAGTTCTTC
TRBJ2-3 TRBV28 - - CASSLLQDTQYF TGTGCCAGCAGTTTATTGCAAGATACGCAGTATTTT
TRBJ2-7 TRBV25-1 - TRBD1 CASSGTWDSSYEQYF TGTGCCAGCAGTGGAACCTGGGACAGCTCCTACGAGCAGTACTTC
TRBJ2-3 TRBV15 - - CATSRGGNTDTQYF TGTGCCACCAGCAGAGGAGGGAACACAGATACGCAGTATTTT
TRBJ1-6 TRBV21-1 - - CARLQGYYNSPLHF TGTGCCAGATTACAGGGATACTATAATTCACCCCTCCACTTT
TRBJ2-5 TRBV9 - - CASSVGHRLEETQYF TGTGCCAGCAGCGTAGGACACAGGCTAGAAGAGACCCAGTACTTC
TRBJ2-5 TRBV5-4 - TRBD2 CASSLARLAGQETQYF TGTGCCAGCAGCTTGGCTCGATTAGCGGGCCAAGAGACCCAGTACTTC
TRBJ1-1 TRBV6-5 - - CASSYSSRAGTEAFF TGTGCCAGCAGTTACTCGAGCAGGGCGGGCACTGAAGCTTTCTTT
TRBJ2-7 TRBV7-2 - TRBD1 CASSRTGGVVKAGYEQYF TGTGCCAGCAGTAGAACAGGGGGCGTCGTGAAAGCCGGTTACGAGCAGTACTTC
TRBJ1-4 TRBV4-3 - - CASSQDQGSREKLFF TGCGCCAGCAGCCAAGATCAGGGCTCGCGTGAAAAACTGTTTTTT
TRBJ2-1 TRBV27 - - CASRGTGYNEQFF TGTGCCAGCAGAGGGACTGGCTACAATGAGCAGTTCTTC
TRBJ1-2 TRBV4-1 - - CASSREGLYGYTF TGCGCCAGCAGCCGGGAAGGACTGTATGGCTACACCTTC
TRBJ2-4 TRBV19 - TRBD1 CASSMGQQLAKNIQYF TGTGCCAGTAGTATGGGACAGCAACTAGCCAAAAACATTCAGTACTTC
TRBJ1-5 TRBV6-5 - - CASSRGSYNQPQHF TGTGCCAGCAGCCGTGGTTCGTACAATCAGCCCCAGCATTTT
TRBJ2-3 TRBV7-2 - TRBD2 CASRPPGLASDTQYF TGTGCCAGCAGGCCACCGGGACTAGCCTCAGATACGCAGTATTTT
TRBJ1-4 TRBV21-1 - - CASSGRGQRNEKLFF TGTGCCAGCAGCGGGAGGGGGCAAAGGAATGAAAAACTGTTTTTT
TRBJ2-7 TRBV7-6 once TRBD2 CASSPSPGAGAPSYEQYF TGTGCCAGCAGCCCGTCCCCTGGAGCGGGAGCCCCCTCCTACGAGCAGTACTTC
TRBJ1-1 TRBV5-1 - TRBD1 CASSLGQGAQTTEAFF TGCGCCAGCAGCTTGGGACAGGGGGCCCAGACTACTGAAGCTTTCTTT
TRBJ1-2 TRBV7-8 many - CASSLGGNYGYTF TGTGCCAGCAGCTTGGGCGGGAACTATGGCTACACCTTC
TRBJ2-2 TRBV10-1 - - CASSESAGRSTGELFF TGCGCCAGCAGTGAGTCCGCCGGGCGTTCCACCGGGGAGCTGTTTTTT
TRBJ1-1 TRBV7-2 few - CASSSLGGTEAFF TGTGCCAGCAGCTCCCTTGGGGGCACTGAAGCTTTCTTT
TRBJ2-1 TRBV9 once - CASSPIYEQFF TGTGCCAGCAGCCCCATCTATGAGCAGTTCTTC
TRBJ2-5 TRBV7-7 - - CASSFQGSQETQYF TGTGCTAGCAGCTTTCAAGGTTCCCAAGAGACCCAGTACTTC
TRBJ2-3 TRBV7-9 - - CASSHTGTDTQYF TGTGCCAGCAGCCACACGGGGACAGATACGCAGTATTTT
TRBJ1-2 TRBV30 - - CAWSQQRGYGYTF TGTGCCTGGAGCCAACAAAGGGGATATGGCTACACCTTC